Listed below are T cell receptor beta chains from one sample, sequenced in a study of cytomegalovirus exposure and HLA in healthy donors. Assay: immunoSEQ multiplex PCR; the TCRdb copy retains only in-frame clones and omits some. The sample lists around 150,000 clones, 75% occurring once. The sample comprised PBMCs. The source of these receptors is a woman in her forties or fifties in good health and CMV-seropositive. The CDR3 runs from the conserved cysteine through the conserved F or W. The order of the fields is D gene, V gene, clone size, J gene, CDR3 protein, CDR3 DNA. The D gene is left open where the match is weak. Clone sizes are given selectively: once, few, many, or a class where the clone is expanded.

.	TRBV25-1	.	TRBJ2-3	CASRALTGTDTQYF	TGTGCCAGCAGAGCTTTAACGGGCACAGATACGCAGTATTTT
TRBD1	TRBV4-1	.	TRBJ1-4	CANSSRTGGGEKLFF	TGCGCCAACAGCAGCCGGACAGGGGGCGGGGAAAAACTGTTTTTT
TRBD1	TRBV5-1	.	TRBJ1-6	CASRPGQGANSPLHF	TGCGCCAGCAGACCCGGACAGGGGGCGAATTCACCCCTCCACTTT
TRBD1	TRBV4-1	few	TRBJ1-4	CASSHPWGQQGRNEKLFF	TGCGCCAGCAGCCATCCCTGGGGTCAACAGGGGCGAAATGAAAAACTGTTTTTT
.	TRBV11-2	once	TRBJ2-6	CASSKGAGSSGANVLTF	TGTGCCAGCAGCAAAGGGGCGGGGAGCTCTGGGGCCAACGTCCTGACTTTC
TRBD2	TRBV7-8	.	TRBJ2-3	CASSSLLAGASTDTQYF	TGTGCCAGCAGCTCACTTCTAGCGGGAGCTAGCACAGATACGCAGTATTTT
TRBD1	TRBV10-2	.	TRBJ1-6	CASRQGGYYNSPLHF	TGCGCCAGCAGACAGGGGGGATATTATAATTCACCCCTCCACTTT
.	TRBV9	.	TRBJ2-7	CASSVGDRSYEQYF	TGTGCCAGCAGCGTAGGCGACAGGAGCTACGAGCAGTACTTC
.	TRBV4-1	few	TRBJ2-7	CASSPGTSLSSYEQYF	TGCGCCAGCAGCCCGGGAACGTCGTTGAGCTCCTACGAGCAGTACTTC
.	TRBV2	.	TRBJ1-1	CASSVGGSLKNTEAFF	TGTGCCAGCAGTGTGGGAGGCAGTCTAAAGAACACTGAAGCTTTCTTT
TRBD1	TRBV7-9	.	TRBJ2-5	CSSSPKGQGAWETQYF	TGTTCCAGCAGCCCTAAGGGACAGGGGGCCTGGGAGACCCAGTACTTC
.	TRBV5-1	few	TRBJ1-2	CASSLAGLPTDIGRGYTF	TGCGCCAGCAGCTTGGCCGGGCTTCCTACGGACATAGGTCGAGGCTACACCTTC
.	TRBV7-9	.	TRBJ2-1	CASSLDTGRGFF	TGTGCCAGCAGCTTAGATACAGGGAGAGGGTTCTTC
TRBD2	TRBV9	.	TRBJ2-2	CASSPRGGPDTGELFF	TGTGCCAGCAGCCCCCGGGGGGGCCCGGACACCGGGGAGCTGTTTTTT
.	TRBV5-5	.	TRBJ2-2	CASSLWATGELFF	TGTGCCAGCAGCTTGTGGGCCACCGGGGAGCTGTTTTTT
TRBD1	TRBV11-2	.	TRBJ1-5	CASSLGTGVNQPQHF	TGTGCCAGCAGCCTAGGGACAGGGGTAAATCAGCCCCAGCATTTT
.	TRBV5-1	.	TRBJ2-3	CASQRGGSTDTQYF	TGCGCCAGCCAGAGGGGGGGAAGCACAGATACGCAGTATTTT
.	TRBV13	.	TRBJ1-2	CASSSTGRGGYTF	TGTGCCAGCAGCTCGACAGGTCGGGGTGGCTACACCTTC
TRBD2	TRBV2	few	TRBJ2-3	CASSRRGVGFTDTQYF	TGTGCCAGCAGTCGACGGGGGGTCGGGTTCACAGATACGCAGTATTTT
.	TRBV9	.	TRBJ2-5	CASSVDRVYGTQYF	TGTGCCAGCAGCGTAGACAGGGTGTATGGGACCCAGTACTTC
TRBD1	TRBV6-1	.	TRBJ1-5	CASITLGGGGQPQHF	TGTGCCAGCATCACGCTAGGGGGCGGAGGGCAGCCCCAGCATTTT
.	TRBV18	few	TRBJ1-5	CASSPDTKASNQPQHF	TGTGCCAGCTCACCTGACACGAAAGCCAGCAATCAGCCCCAGCATTTT
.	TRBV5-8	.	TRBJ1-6	CASSLNRYSPLHF	TGTGCCAGCAGCCTTAACAGATATTCACCCCTCCACTTT
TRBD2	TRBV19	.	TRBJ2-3	CASSMLAGADTQYF	TGTGCCAGTAGTATGCTAGCGGGGGCAGATACGCAGTATTTT
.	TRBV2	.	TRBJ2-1	CASSPGTLNEQFF	TGTGCCAGCTCACCCGGGACACTCAATGAGCAGTTCTTC
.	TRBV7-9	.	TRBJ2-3	CSSSPFFGSKSDTQYF	.
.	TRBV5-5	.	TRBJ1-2	CASSLLSNYGYTF	TGTGCCAGCAGCTTGTTATCTAACTATGGCTACACCTTC
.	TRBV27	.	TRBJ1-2	CASSFAWSSGYTF	TGTGCCAGCAGTTTCGCGTGGTCAAGTGGCTACACCTTC
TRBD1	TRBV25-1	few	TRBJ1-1	CASKDRTNTEAFF	TGTGCCAGCAAGGACAGGACGAACACTGAAGCTTTCTTT
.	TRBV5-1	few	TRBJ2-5	CASSAGELETQYF	TGCGCCAGCAGCGCCGGGGAGCTTGAGACCCAGTACTTC
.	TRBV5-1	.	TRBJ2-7	CASSLVRNYEQYF	TGCGCCAGCAGCTTGGTACGTAACTACGAGCAGTACTTC
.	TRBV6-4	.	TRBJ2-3	CASSVWRGGSTDTQYF	TGTGCCAGCAGTGTATGGCGGGGCGGGAGCACAGATACGCAGTATTTT
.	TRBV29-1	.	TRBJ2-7	CSVSDSSYEQYF	TGCAGCGTCTCGGACAGTTCCTACGAGCAGTACTTC
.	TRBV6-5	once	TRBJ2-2	CATGAGTGELFF	TGTGCCACCGGCGCGGGCACCGGGGAGCTGTTTTTT
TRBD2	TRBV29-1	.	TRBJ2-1	CSAKGPGLAYNEQFF	TGCAGCGCCAAGGGACCGGGACTAGCTTATAATGAGCAGTTCTTC
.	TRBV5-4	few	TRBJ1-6	CASSPGGSYNSPLHF	TGTGCCAGCAGCCCCGGGGGTTCATATAATTCACCCCTCCACTTT
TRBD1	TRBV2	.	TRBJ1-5	CASKGRGNQPQHF	TGTGCCAGCAAAGGCAGGGGGAATCAGCCCCAGCATTTT
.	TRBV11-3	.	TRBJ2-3	CASSATGTNTDTQYF	TGTGCCAGCAGCGCCACCGGGACAAACACAGATACGCAGTATTTT
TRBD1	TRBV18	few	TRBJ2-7	CASSPPDRVYEQYF	TGTGCCAGCTCACCACCGGACAGGGTTTACGAGCAGTACTTC
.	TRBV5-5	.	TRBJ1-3	CASSSGGSGNTIYF	TGTGCCAGCAGCTCAGGAGGATCTGGAAACACCATATATTTT
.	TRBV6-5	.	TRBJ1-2	CASRDKGRYGYTF	TGTGCCAGCCGGGACAAGGGGCGCTATGGCTACACCTTC
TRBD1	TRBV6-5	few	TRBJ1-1	CASSATGRQAFF	TGTGCCAGCAGTGCGACAGGGCGCCAAGCTTTCTTT
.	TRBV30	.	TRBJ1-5	CAWSNAGPRYQPQHF	TGTGCCTGGAGCAACGCGGGACCGCGCTATCAGCCCCAGCATTTT
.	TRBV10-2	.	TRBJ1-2	CASSELRVEGYGYTF	TGCGCCAGCAGTGAGCTACGCGTAGAGGGCTATGGCTACACCTTC
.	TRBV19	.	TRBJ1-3	CASSTRQASGNTIYF	TGTGCCAGTAGTACTCGACAGGCCTCTGGAAACACCATATATTTT
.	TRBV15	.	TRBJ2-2	CATSAGTSNTGELFF	TGTGCCACCAGTGCCGGGACATCGAACACCGGGGAGCTGTTTTTT
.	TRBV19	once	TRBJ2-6	CASSIVYGANVLTF	TGTGCCAGTAGTATAGTCTATGGGGCCAACGTCCTGACTTTC
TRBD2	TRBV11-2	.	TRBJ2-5	CASSFTSGGVQETQYF	TGTGCCAGCAGCTTTACTAGCGGGGGGGTACAAGAGACCCAGTACTTC
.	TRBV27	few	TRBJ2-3	CASRLGGGTYDTQYF	TGTGCCAGTAGGCTCGGTGGCGGGACCTATGATACGCAGTATTTT
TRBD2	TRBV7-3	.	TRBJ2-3	CASSLMALAGGNTDTQYF	TGTGCCAGCAGCTTAATGGCGCTAGCGGGGGGTAACACAGATACGCAGTATTTT